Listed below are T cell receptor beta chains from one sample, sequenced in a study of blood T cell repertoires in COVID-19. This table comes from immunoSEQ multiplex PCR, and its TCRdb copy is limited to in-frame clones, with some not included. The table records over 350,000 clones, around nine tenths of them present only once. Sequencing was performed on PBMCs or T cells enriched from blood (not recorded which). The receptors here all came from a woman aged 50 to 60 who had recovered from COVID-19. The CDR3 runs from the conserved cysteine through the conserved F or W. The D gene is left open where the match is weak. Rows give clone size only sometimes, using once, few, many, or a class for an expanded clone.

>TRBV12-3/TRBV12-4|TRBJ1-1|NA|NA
TGTGCCAGCACCCAGACAGAGAACACTGAAGCTTTCTTT
CASTQTENTEAFF
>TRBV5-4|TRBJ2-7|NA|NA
TGTGCCAGCAGCTTGTGGCGGAGCTCCTACGAGCAGTACTTC
CASSLWRSSYEQYF
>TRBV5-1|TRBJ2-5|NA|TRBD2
TGCGCCAGCAGCCTTGGGGGGGAGCAGACCCAGTACTTC
CASSLGGEQTQYF
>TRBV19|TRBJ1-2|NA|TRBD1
TGTGCCAGTAGTTTGGACAGGGGCGGCTATGGCTACACCTTC
CASSLDRGGYGYTF
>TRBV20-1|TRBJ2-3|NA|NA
TGCAGTGCCTCGGAGGGAGATACGCAGTATTTT
CSASEGDTQYF
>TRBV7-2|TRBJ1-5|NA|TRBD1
TGTGCCAGCAGCTTGGGACAGGGCGGTCAGCCCCAGCATTTT
CASSLGQGGQPQHF
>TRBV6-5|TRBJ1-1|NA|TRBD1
TGTGCCAGCAGAATGGACAGGAGCACTGAAGCTTTCTTT
CASRMDRSTEAFF
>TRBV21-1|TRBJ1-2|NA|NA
TGTGCCAGCAGCAAACTACCCCCGAGGAGGCAGTACTTCGCCTATGGCTACACCTTC
CASSKLPPRRQYFAYGYTF
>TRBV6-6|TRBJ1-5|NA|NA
TGTGCCAGCAGCCACCACAGGGTTAGGAGCAATCAGCCCCAGCATTTT
CASSHHRVRSNQPQHF
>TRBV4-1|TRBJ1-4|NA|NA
TGCGCCAGCAGCCAAGTCCGGGGGTCGTACGAAAAACTGTTTTTT
CASSQVRGSYEKLFF
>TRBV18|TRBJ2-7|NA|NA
TGTGCCAGCTCCGCAGGGGTAGACAAGGGGCAGTACTTC
CASSAGVDKGQYF
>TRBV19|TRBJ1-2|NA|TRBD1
TGTGCCAGTTTCGGACAGGCAAACTATGGCTACACCTTC
CASFGQANYGYTF
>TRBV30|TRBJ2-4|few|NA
TGTGCCTGGAGTTATCGGGACAAAAACATTCAGTACTTC
CAWSYRDKNIQYF
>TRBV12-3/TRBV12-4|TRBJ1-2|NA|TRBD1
TGTGCCAGCAGAGGGGGACAGCACTCTGGCTACACCTTC
CASRGGQHSGYTF
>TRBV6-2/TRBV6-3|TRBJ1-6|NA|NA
TGTGCCAGCAGTCGACAAAACGAGAATTCACCCCTCCACTTT
CASSRQNENSPLHF
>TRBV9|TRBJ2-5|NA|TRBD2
TGTGCCAGCAGCGTATCAGCGTCAGCGGGGGGAGAGACCCAGTACTTC
CASSVSASAGGETQYF
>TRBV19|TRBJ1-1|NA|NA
TGTGCCAGTAGTATAATAAACAGAAACACTGAAGCTTTCTTT
CASSIINRNTEAFF
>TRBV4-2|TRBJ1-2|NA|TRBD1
TGTGCCAGCAGCAAGACAGGGCTCTATGGCTACACCTTC
CASSKTGLYGYTF
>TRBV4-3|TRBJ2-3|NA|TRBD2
TGCGCCAGCAGCCAAGATGCGGGGGGGCCGACAGATACGCAGTATTTT
CASSQDAGGPTDTQYF
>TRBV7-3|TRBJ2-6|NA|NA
TGTGCCAGCAGCCATGTTCGGGTGGATTACTCTGGGGCCAACGTCCTGACTTTC
CASSHVRVDYSGANVLTF
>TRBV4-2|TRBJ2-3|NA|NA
TGTGCCAGCAGCCAAGCTCAGAGCACAGATACGCAGTATTTT
CASSQAQSTDTQYF
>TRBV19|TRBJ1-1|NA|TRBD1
TGTGCCAGTAACAGGGGGGAGGACACTGAAGCTTTCTTT
CASNRGEDTEAFF
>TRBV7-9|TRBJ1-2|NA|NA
TGTGCCAGCAGCTTAGGGCCGGGGTCCGGCTATGGCTACACCTTC
CASSLGPGSGYGYTF
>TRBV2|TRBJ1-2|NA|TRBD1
TGTGCCAGCAGTGAAACGGGACAGGGCAATGGCTACACCTTC
CASSETGQGNGYTF
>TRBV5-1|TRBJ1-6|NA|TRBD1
TGCGCCAGCAGCCCGACAGGGCCGCCTAATTCACCCCTCCACTTT
CASSPTGPPNSPLHF
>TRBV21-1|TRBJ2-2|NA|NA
TGTGCCAGCAGCGTTAAGGGACATGGGGGCACCGGGGAGCTGTTTTTT
CASSVKGHGGTGELFF
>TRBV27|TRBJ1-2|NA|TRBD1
TGTGCCAGCAGTTCCATAGGGACAGGGAACTATGGCTACACCTTC
CASSSIGTGNYGYTF
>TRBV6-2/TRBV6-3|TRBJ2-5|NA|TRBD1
TGTGCCAGCAGTTACTCGATCTTTTTGAGGGGGCACCAAGAGACCCAGTACTTC
CASSYSIFLRGHQETQYF
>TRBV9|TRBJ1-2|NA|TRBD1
TGTGCCAGCAGCGCACAGGGGGCCAGATATGGCTACACCTTC
CASSAQGARYGYTF
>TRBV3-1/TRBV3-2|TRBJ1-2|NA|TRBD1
TGTGCCAGCAGCCAAGGACCGGGACAGGGGGCGAATGGCTACACCTTC
CASSQGPGQGANGYTF
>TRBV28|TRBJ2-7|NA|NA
TGTGCCAGCAGCTTCGACATGGCCTACGAGCAGTACTTC
CASSFDMAYEQYF
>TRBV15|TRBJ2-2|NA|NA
TGTGCCACCAGCAGAGAGTCTGGCACGAACACCGGGGAGCTGTTTTTT
CATSRESGTNTGELFF
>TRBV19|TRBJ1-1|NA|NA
TGTGCCAGTAGTCTTGACATCTGGCTGGGGAGCACTGAAGCTTTCTTT
CASSLDIWLGSTEAFF
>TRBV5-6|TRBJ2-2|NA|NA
TGTGCCAGCAGCACGCACAGGTCCGGGGAGCTGTTTTTT
CASSTHRSGELFF
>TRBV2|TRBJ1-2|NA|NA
TGTGCCAGCAGTTTAGTGGGCGGCTACACCTTC
CASSLVGGYTF
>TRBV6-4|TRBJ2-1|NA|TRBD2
TGTGCCAGCAGTCCGACTAGCGGGGGGGCAACCAATGAGCAGTTCTTC
CASSPTSGGATNEQFF
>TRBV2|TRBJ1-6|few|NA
TGTGCCACTACGACCCAGACAGGAGCTAATTCACCCCTCCACTTT
CATTTQTGANSPLHF
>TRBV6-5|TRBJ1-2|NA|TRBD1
TGTGCCAGCAGTTACTCAGGGGGCAAGGGTTATGGCTACACCTTC
CASSYSGGKGYGYTF
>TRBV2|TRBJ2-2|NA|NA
TGTGCCAGCAAGGACAGCGCGCGCACCGGGGAGCTGTTTTTT
CASKDSARTGELFF
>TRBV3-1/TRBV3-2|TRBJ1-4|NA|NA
TGTGCCAGCAGCCAAGGGGTGAGCGGTGAAAAACTGTTTTTT
CASSQGVSGEKLFF
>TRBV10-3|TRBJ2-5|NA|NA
TGTGCCATCAGTCTAGGCATTCAAGAGACCCAGTACTTC
CAISLGIQETQYF
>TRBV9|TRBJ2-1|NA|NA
TGTGCCAGCAGCTTCCGGGATGAGCAGTTCTTC
CASSFRDEQFF
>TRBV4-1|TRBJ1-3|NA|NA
TGCGCCAGCAGCCAAGCCCGATCCGGGGAGGACACCATATATTTT
CASSQARSGEDTIYF
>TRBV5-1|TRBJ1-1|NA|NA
TGCGCCAGCAGGGGGGGTACCACTGAAGCTTTCTTT
CASRGGTTEAFF
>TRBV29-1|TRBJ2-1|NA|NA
TGCAGCGTTGATGGCCGGAGCTCCTACAATGAGCAGTTCTTC
CSVDGRSSYNEQFF
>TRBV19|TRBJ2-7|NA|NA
TGTGCCAGTAGTAGACAGTTTTCCTACGAGCAGTACTTC
CASSRQFSYEQYF